Following are 32 T cell receptor beta chains from one sample sequenced in a study of shared clonotypes between healthy human individuals. TCRdb keeps only in-frame clones here, not all; method: immunoSEQ multiplex PCR. The sample includes roughly 1,600,000 clones, 98% to 99% of them seen just once. Sequencing input: naive CD4+ T cells sorted from blood. Subset defined: CD45RA+ positively selected. The source is a man aged 30-40 years in good health.

The rearrangement joins TRBV21-1 to TRBJ1-2. TRBV21-1 is assigned pseudogene status. CDR3 length: 16 residues. CDR3 nucleotide sequence: TGTGCCAGCAGCAAAGGGAGGCATCGGGACAACTATGGCTACACCTTC. Translation: CASSKGRHRDNYGYTF.

With respect to this clone: The same CDR3 is also encoded by other DNA sequences in this sample. The chain combines TRBV19 with TRBJ1-2; the D gene is possibly TRBD1 (6 bases). The CDR3 extends over 13 amino acids. V was shortened by 3 bases and J by 4 bases, with 9 bases between the two germline ends. CDR1 LNHDA and CDR2 SQIVND come from the germline V gene (reference sequence). CDR3 sequence: CASSIGRGYGYTF. For the CDR3, the DNA is TGTGCCAGTAGTATCGGCAGGGGCTATGGCTACACCTTC.

This sequence joins TRBV7-2 and TRBJ2-7; 13 bases match TRBD2. CDR1 is SGHTA, CDR2 FQGNSA, per germline. J was trimmed by 6 bases and V by 1 base; bases with no gene match: 6. The CDR3 consists of 16 residues. The CDR3 DNA is TGTGCCAGCAGCTTAGAGGGACTAGCGGGATTCGGCGAGCAGTACTTC. It specifies CASSLEGLAGFGEQYF.

The chain is built from TRBV14 and TRBJ2-2; 9 positions agree with TRBD1. The germline V gene encodes CDR1 SGHDN and CDR2 FVKESK. The CDR3 is 17 amino acids. V shed 3 bases and J 7 bases; nucleotides not matched to a gene: 12. The chain's CDR3 is CASSQDPGQGFGGELFF. CDR3 bases: TGTGCCAGCAGCCAGGACCCGGGACAGGGCTTCGGCGGGGAGCTGTTTTTT.

In this sample, this clone turned up once. This sequence joins TRBV18 and TRBJ2-1; D may be TRBD2 (5 bases). V was pared by 6 bases and J by 6 bases, with 21 bases between. CDR1 is KGHSH, CDR2 LQKENI, per germline. The CDR3 loop spans 16 amino acids. The CDR3 nucleotides read TGTGCCAGCTCGCGCAGCCGGACTTCGCAAGTCAATGAGCAGTTCTTC. Protein: CASSRSRTSQVNEQFF.

J is TRBJ2-5 and V is TRBV30; the match to TRBD1 covers 9 bases. The J segment lost 4 bases and the V segment lost 3 bases, leaving 6 bases of the junction unmatched. There are 14 residues in the CDR3. The germline CDR1 and CDR2 sequences are GTSNPN and SVGIG (reference sequence). CDR3 in amino acids: CAWRMPDRGETQYF. The CDR3 nucleotides are TGTGCCTGGAGAATGCCGGACAGGGGAGAGACCCAGTACTTC.

To note about this clone: Within the sample, other DNA sequences also encode this same CDR3. The chain carries TRBV18 and TRBJ2-5, with D unresolved. Trimming took 2 bases from V and 2 from J, leaving 6 bases between them. Germline assignment: CDR1 KGHSH and CDR2 LQKENI. The CDR3 covers 13 residues. Here the CDR3 reads CASSPRQQETQYF. The CDR3 coding sequence is TGTGCCAGCTCACCAAGGCAGCAAGAGACCCAGTACTTC.

This clone appeared a single time. This rearrangement joins TRBV16 to TRBJ1-2, with D unclear. CDR1 is KGHSY, CDR2 FQNENV, per germline. The CDR3 loop spans 14 amino acids. The V and J ends lost 1 base and 6 bases respectively, with 12 bases between them. CDR3 loop: CASSQLGGRHGYTF. CDR3 DNA sequence: TGTGCCAGCAGCCAATTAGGAGGGCGTCATGGCTACACCTTC.

This chain joins TRBV7-3 and TRBJ2-2; D gene ambiguous. Trimming stripped 0 bases from V and 1 base from J, with 3 bases between. This CDR3 region has 14 residues. The germline gives CDR1 SGHTA, CDR2 FQGTGA. CDR3 coding DNA: TGTGCCAGCAGCTTAACCCAGAACACCGGGGAGCTGTTTTTT. It codes for CASSLTQNTGELFF.

V gene TRBV30 combines with J gene TRBJ2-1; 8 bases are a match to TRBD1. Germline CDR1 reads GTSNPN; CDR2 reads SVGIG (reference sequence). V shed 5 bases and J 5 bases; nucleotides not matched to a gene: 8. There are 14 residues in the CDR3. The CDR3 region is CAWDRGQRNNEQFF. The CDR3 DNA follows: TGTGCCTGGGACAGGGGCCAAAGAAACAATGAGCAGTTCTTC.

This chain uses TRBV11-1 with TRBJ2-3, with 11 bases matching TRBD1. Germline V lookup: CDR1 SGHAT, CDR2 FQDESV (reference sequence). The CDR3 consists of 15 residues. Trimming took 2 bases from V and 9 from J; bases not matched to a gene: 7. CDR3 in amino acids: CASSLISGQGGTQYF. Written as DNA, the CDR3 is TGTGCCAGCAGCTTAATCTCGGGACAGGGGGGCACGCAGTATTTT.

This chain uses TRBV7-6 with TRBJ2-5; 7 bases map to TRBD2. The CDR3 sequence is 14 residues long. V dropped 2 bases and J dropped 5; count of bases not matched to a gene: 5. Germline V gene data show CDR1 as SGHVS and CDR2 as FNYEAQ. DNA for the CDR3: TGTGCCAGCAGCTTACTGGCGGGAGTCGAGACCCAGTACTTC. Translation: CASSLLAGVETQYF.

The CDR3 is CASSNGQGTYGYTF. DNA of the CDR3: TGTGCCAGCAGTAACGGACAGGGGACTTATGGCTACACCTTC. This rearrangement joins TRBV6-5 to TRBJ1-2; 9 nucleotides align to TRBD1. Germline assignment: CDR1 MNHEY and CDR2 SVGAGI. This CDR3 is built from 14 residues. With 5 bases clipped from V and 5 bases from J, the junction kept 6 bases outside the gene matches.

The chain uses TRBV6-6 and TRBJ1-3; D not certain. Looked up from germline, CDR1 is MNHNY and CDR2 is SVGAGI (reference sequence). This CDR3 has 13 amino acids. V gave up 6 bases and J gave up 5 bases, with 11 bases separating them. The CDR3 DNA follows: TGTGCCAGCAGGACTCCGGGCAGAAACACCATATATTTT. This codes for CASRTPGRNTIYF.

About this clone itself: The same CDR3 can be traced to other DNA sequences in this sample. The V and J genes are TRBV11-3 and TRBJ2-7, with D perhaps TRBD1 or TRBD2 (5 bases each). This CDR3 spans 13 amino acids. V was shortened by 1 base and J by 3 bases, with 7 bases between the two germline ends. CDR1 SGHNT and CDR2 YENEEA come from the germline V gene. This CDR3 is CASSLGGGYEQYF. DNA of the CDR3: TGTGCCAGCAGCTTAGGTGGGGGCTACGAGCAGTACTTC.

Of note for this clone: The same CDR3 arises from other DNA sequences in this sample as well. The CDR3 DNA reads as TGTGCCATCAGTGACAGCTCAGATACGCAGTATTTT. Protein product: CAISDSSDTQYF. The chain employs TRBV10-3 and TRBJ2-3; the D is unclear. This CDR3 is 12 amino acids long. Germline V CDR1 and CDR2: ENHRY, SYGVKD. V dropped 3 bases and J dropped 4 bases, with 5 bases sitting between them.

The chain couples TRBV2 to TRBJ1-4; D is undetermined. From germline, CDR1 is SNHLY and CDR2 FYNNEI. V was pared by 1 base and J by 1 base, with 10 bases between. The CDR3 covers 16 residues. CDR3 coding DNA: TGTGCCAGCAGTGAAGGATTGACATTAACTAATGAAAAACTGTTTTTT. This codes for CASSEGLTLTNEKLFF.

The CDR3 loop reads CASSPSGSLYNEQFF. CDR3 coding DNA: TGTGCCAGCAGTCCCAGCGGGTCACTCTACAATGAGCAGTTCTTC. The chain links TRBV5-4 to TRBJ2-1; weak D call: TRBD2 (6 bases). This CDR3 has 15 amino acids. Germline CDR1 reads SGHNT; CDR2 reads YYREEE (reference sequence). Trimming took off 5 bases at V and 3 bases at J, with 15 bases between the two ends.

The J gene is TRBJ2-1, the V gene TRBV6-5, with 8 bases aligning to TRBD2. The CDR3 extends over 14 amino acids. Germline CDR1 and CDR2: MNHEY and SVGAGI. After removal of 5 bases from V and 8 bases from J, the junction contained 8 bases not matched to a gene. CDR3 loop: CASSISGNNDEQFF. In nucleotides, the CDR3 is TGTGCCAGCAGTATTAGCGGGAACAATGATGAGCAGTTCTTC.

The chain combines TRBV6-1 with TRBJ2-1, with D uncertain. This CDR3 is built from 12 residues. V was pared by 4 bases and J by 8 bases, with 9 bases between. Germline V gene data show CDR1 as MNHNS and CDR2 as SASEGT. CDR3 sequence (DNA): TGTGCCAGCAGTGGACGTTTCGATGAGCAGTTCTTC. This codes for CASSGRFDEQFF.

The gene calls are TRBV15 and TRBJ1-3; no clear D gene. The CDR3 has 16 amino acids. Germline CDR1 LNHNV, CDR2 YYDKDF (reference sequence). Trimming stripped 3 bases from V and 2 bases from J, with 14 bases between. The CDR3 protein is CATSSQRTAPGNTIYF. The CDR3 bases are TGTGCCACCAGCAGCCAAAGGACTGCACCTGGAAACACCATATATTTT.

The rearrangement uses TRBV25-1 and TRBJ2-3; 8 bases are shared with TRBD2. The CDR3 spans 15 residues. Germline CDR1 reads MGHDK; CDR2 reads SYGVNS. The trim removed 8 bases at V and 6 bases at J, leaving 13 bases unmatched. CDR3 sequence: CASGGAGVGSDTQYF. Written as DNA, the CDR3 is TGTGCCAGCGGAGGAGCGGGAGTGGGGAGTGATACGCAGTATTTT.

In the case of this clone: Other DNA variants within this sample encode the same CDR3. The chain carries TRBV28 and TRBJ2-5; D may be TRBD1 or TRBD2 (6 bases each). The CDR3 consists of 13 residues. V was pared by 2 bases and J by 5 bases, with 9 bases between. The V gene's germline CDR1 is MDHEN and CDR2 SYDVKM. The chain's CDR3 is CASSLGGRETQYF. CDR3 DNA sequence: TGTGCCAGCAGTTTAGGGGGGCGGGAGACCCAGTACTTC.

With regard to this clone: The junction departs from germline at one end; a sequencing error may be responsible. V and J are TRBV18 and TRBJ2-1, with D unclear. Germline-derived CDR1 and CDR2 are KGHSH and LQKENI. This CDR3 contains 14 residues. In DNA, the CDR3 is TGTGCCAGTTCCATTAGTACCTCCCACAATGAGCAGTTCTTC. Residues: CASSISTSHNEQFF. Full variable domain (rest looked up from reference TRBV18 and TRBJ2-1): NAGVMQNPRHLVRRRGQEARLRCSPMKGHSHVYWYRQLPEEGLKFMVYLQKENIIDESGMPKERFSAEFPKEGPSILRIQQVVRGDSAAYFCASSISTSHNEQFFGPGTRLTVL.

CDR3: CASSPRVKVAGEDNEQFF. DNA for the CDR3: TGTGCCAGCAGCCCTAGGGTTAAGGTAGCGGGAGAGGACAATGAGCAGTTCTTC. The genes are TRBV11-2 and TRBJ2-1; TRBD2 matches at 9 bases. Germline CDR1 is SGHAT and CDR2 is FQNNGV. CDR3 size: 18 residues. J lost 5 bases, V lost 5 bases, and 16 bases had no gene match.

The chain combines TRBV5-1 with TRBJ2-1; possible D gene TRBD2, 5 bases. Germline V gene data show CDR1 as SGHRS and CDR2 as YFSETQ. The CDR3 loop spans 14 amino acids. V dropped 2 bases and J dropped 2 bases, with 8 bases sitting between them. The CDR3 sequence: CASSFGVAYNEQFF. CDR3 bases: TGCGCCAGCAGCTTCGGGGTCGCCTACAATGAGCAGTTCTTC.

The rearrangement uses TRBV7-9 and TRBJ2-3; 9 bases line up with TRBD2. CDR3 length: 15 amino acids. V gave up 6 bases and J gave up 1 base; unmatched junction bases: 5. CDR1 is SEHNR and CDR2 is FQNEAQ in the germline V gene (reference sequence). The CDR3 sequence: CASSILAGGTDTQYF. The CDR3 DNA reads as TGTGCCAGCAGTATACTAGCGGGTGGCACAGATACGCAGTATTTT.

The sample holds one count of this clone. V and J are TRBV11-2 and TRBJ2-5; TRBD1 is a possible D gene (7 bases). Germline V lookup: CDR1 SGHAT, CDR2 FQNNGV. Trimming shortened V by 1 base and J by 1 base, and 16 bases separated the two germline ends. There are 17 residues in the CDR3. This CDR3 is CASSLGLGGRFQETQYF. The CDR3 region has the DNA TGTGCCAGCAGCTTAGGACTAGGGGGCAGGTTCCAAGAGACCCAGTACTTC. The whole variable domain, remainder taken from reference TRBV11-2 and TRBJ2-5, is EAGVAQSPRYKIIEKRQSVAFWCNPISGHATLYWYQQILGQGPKLLIQFQNNGVVDDSQLPKDRFSAERLKGVDSTLKIQPAKLEDSAVYLCASSLGLGGRFQETQYFGPGTRLLVL.

This rearrangement joins TRBV18 to TRBJ2-2; the D is unclear. Trimming pared 0 bases from V and 6 bases from J, leaving 8 bases between. Germline CDR1 reads KGHSH; CDR2 reads LQKENI. The CDR3 is 14 residues long. Written as DNA, the CDR3 is TGTGCCAGCTCACCACCGCTTAGGGCCGGGGAGCTGTTTTTT. Translated: CASSPPLRAGELFF.

The rearrangement joins TRBV5-1 to TRBJ1-2; D call uncertain. CDR3 length equals 16 residues. V was clipped by 3 bases and J by 8 bases, with 23 bases between them. Germline V CDR1 and CDR2: SGHRS, YFSETQ. The CDR3 region has the DNA TGCGCCAGCAGCTCGAAATACGGATCCCCCGGAGTGGGCTACACCTTC. This encodes CASSSKYGSPGVGYTF.

This clone was recorded once. The chain combines TRBV6-5 with TRBJ1-2; D perhaps matches TRBD1 (6 bases). Between the trimmed V and J ends, which lost 5 bases and 4 bases, there was a span of 14 bases. The CDR3 is made up of 14 amino acids. Germline CDR1 is MNHEY and CDR2 is SVGAGI. The CDR3, as DNA: TGTGCCAGCAGTCGGACAGAAGAACTCTATGGCTACACCTTC. This translates into CASSRTEELYGYTF.

The V call is TRBV6-5, the J call TRBJ2-3; 10 nucleotides agree with TRBD1. Germline V gene data show CDR1 as MNHEY and CDR2 as SVGAGI. Trimming at V came to 6 bases and at J to 6 bases, leaving 6 bases not matched to a gene. There are 14 residues in the CDR3. The chain's CDR3 is CASRSDRGGDTQYF. The CDR3, as DNA: TGTGCCAGCAGATCGGACAGGGGGGGGGATACGCAGTATTTT.